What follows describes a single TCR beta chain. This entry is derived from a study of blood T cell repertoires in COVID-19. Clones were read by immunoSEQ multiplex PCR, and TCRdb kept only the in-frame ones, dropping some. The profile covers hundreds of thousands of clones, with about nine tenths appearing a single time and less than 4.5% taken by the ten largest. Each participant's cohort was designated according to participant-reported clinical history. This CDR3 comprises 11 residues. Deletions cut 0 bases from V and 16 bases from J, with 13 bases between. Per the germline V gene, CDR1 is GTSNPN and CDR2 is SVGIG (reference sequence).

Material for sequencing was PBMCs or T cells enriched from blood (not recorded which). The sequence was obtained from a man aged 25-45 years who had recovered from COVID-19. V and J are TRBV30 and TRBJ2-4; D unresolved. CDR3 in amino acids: CAWSVTSAIYF. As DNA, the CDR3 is TGTGCCTGGAGTGTTACCAGCGCGATTTACTTC. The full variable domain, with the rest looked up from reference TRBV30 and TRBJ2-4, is SQTIHQWPATLVQPVGSPLSLECTVEGTSNPNLYWYRQAAGRGLQLLFYSVGIGQISSEVPQNLSASRPQDRQFILSSKKLLLSDSGFYLCAWSVTSAIYFGAGTRLSVL.